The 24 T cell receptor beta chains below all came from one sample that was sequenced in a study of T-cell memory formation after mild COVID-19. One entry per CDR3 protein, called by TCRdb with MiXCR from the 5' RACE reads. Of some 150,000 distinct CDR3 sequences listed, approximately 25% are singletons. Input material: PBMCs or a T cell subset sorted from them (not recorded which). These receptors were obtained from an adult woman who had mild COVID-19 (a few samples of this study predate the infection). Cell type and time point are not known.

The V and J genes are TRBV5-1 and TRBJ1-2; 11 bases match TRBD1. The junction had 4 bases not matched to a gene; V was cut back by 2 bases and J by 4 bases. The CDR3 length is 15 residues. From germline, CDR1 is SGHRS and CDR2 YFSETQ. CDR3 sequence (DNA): TGCGCCAGCAGCTTAGGACAGGGGGCGACCTATGGCTACACCTTC. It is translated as CASSLGQGATYGYTF. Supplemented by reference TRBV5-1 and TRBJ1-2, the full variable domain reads KAGVTQTPRYLIKTRGQQVTLSCSPISGHRSVSWYQQTPGQGLQFLFEYFSETQRNKGNFPGRFSGRQFSNSRSEMNVSTLELGDSALYLCASSLGQGATYGYTFGSGTRLTVV.

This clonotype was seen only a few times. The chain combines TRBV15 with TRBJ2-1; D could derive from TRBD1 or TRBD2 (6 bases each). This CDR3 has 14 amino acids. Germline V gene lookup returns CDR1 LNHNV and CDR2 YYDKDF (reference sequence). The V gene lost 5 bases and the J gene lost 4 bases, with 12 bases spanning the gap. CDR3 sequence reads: CATSLRGRYNEQFF. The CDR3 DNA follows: TGTGCCACCAGCCTCCGGGGGCGTTACAATGAGCAGTTCTTC. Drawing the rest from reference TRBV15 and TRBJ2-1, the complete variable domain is DAMVIQNPRYQVTQFGKPVTLSCSQTLNHNVMYWYQQKSSQAPKLLFHYYDKDFNNEADTPDNFQSRRPNTSFCFLDIRSPGLGDTAMYLCATSLRGRYNEQFFGPGTRLTVL.

The CDR3 is CASSMGEGGANVLTF. Here the CDR3 DNA reads TGTGCCAGCAGCATGGGAGAAGGTGGGGCCAACGTCCTGACTTTC. The rearrangement uses TRBV7-8 and TRBJ2-6; TRBD2 might be the D (5 bases). The length of the CDR3 is 15 residues. Germline CDR1 is SGHVS and CDR2 is FQNEAQ. V lost 5 bases, J lost 3 bases, and 11 bases lay in between.

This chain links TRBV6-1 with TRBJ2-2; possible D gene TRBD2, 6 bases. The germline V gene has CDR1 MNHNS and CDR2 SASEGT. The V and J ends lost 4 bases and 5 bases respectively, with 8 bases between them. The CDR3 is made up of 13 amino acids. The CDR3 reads CASSAGETGELFF. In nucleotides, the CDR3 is TGTGCCAGCAGTGCGGGGGAGACCGGGGAGCTGTTTTTT.

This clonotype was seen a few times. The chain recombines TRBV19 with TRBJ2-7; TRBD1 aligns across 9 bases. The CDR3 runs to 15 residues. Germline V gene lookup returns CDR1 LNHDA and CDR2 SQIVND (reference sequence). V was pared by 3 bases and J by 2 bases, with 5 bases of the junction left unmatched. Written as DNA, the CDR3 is TGTGCCAGTAGTATGGAACAGGGGGCAGCCTACGAGCAGTACTTC. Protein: CASSMEQGAAYEQYF.

CDR3 sequence reads: CASSATGDWETQYF. The CDR3, as DNA: TGTGCCAGCAGCGCGACAGGGGATTGGGAGACCCAGTACTTC. The rearrangement joins TRBV9 to TRBJ2-5, with 8 bases matching TRBD1. Germline V CDR1 and CDR2: SGDLS, YYNGEE. CDR3 size: 14 residues. After removal of 3 bases from V and 5 bases from J, the junction contained 6 bases not matched to a gene.

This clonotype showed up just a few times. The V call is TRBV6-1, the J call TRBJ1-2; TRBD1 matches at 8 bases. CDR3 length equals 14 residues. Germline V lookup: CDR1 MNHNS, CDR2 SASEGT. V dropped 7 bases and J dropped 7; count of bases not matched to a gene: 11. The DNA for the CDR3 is TGTGCCAGCAAGCCCGGGACAGGCTATCCTGGCTACACCTTC. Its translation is CASKPGTGYPGYTF.

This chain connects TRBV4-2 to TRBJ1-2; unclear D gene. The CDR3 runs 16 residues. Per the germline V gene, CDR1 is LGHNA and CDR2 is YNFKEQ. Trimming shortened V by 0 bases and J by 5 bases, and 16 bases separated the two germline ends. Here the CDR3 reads CASSQDVSPGLYGYTF. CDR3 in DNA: TGTGCCAGCAGCCAAGACGTCTCCCCTGGGTTGTATGGCTACACCTTC.

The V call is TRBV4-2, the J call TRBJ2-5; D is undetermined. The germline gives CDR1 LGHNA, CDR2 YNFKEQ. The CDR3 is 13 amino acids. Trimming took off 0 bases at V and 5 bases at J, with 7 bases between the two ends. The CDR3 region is CASSQDPRETQYF. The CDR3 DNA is TGTGCCAGCAGCCAAGATCCGAGGGAGACCCAGTACTTC.

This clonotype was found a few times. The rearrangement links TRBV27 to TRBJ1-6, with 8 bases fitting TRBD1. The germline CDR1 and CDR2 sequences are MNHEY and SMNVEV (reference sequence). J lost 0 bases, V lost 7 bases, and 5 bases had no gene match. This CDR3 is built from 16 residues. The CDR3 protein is CASTRTGSSYNSPLHF. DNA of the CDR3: TGTGCCAGCACCAGGACAGGGAGCTCCTATAATTCACCCCTCCACTTT.

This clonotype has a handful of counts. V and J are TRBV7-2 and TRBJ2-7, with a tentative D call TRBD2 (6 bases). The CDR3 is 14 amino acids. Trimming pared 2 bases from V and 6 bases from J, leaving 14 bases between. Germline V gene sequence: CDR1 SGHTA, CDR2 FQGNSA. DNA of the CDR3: TGTGCCAGCAGCTTAACGGGAGCCGATCGCGAGCAGTACTTC. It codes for CASSLTGADREQYF.

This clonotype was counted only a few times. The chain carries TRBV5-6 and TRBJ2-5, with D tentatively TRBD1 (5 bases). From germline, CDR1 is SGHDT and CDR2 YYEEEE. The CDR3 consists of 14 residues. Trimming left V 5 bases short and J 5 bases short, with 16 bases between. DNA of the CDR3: TGTGCCAGCAGAACGGCGGCTCCAGGGGAGACCCAGTACTTC. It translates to CASRTAAPGETQYF.

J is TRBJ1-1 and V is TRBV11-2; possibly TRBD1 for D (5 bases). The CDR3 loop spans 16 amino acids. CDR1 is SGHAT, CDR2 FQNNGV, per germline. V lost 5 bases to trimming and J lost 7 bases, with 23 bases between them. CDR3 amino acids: CASSPQRYRGIVEAFF. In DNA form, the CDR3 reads TGTGCCAGCAGCCCGCAACGTTATAGGGGTATAGTTGAAGCTTTCTTT. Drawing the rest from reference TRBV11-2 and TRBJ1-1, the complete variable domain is EAGVAQSPRYKIIEKRQSVAFWCNPISGHATLYWYQQILGQGPKLLIQFQNNGVVDDSQLPKDRFSAERLKGVDSTLKIQPAKLEDSAVYLCASSPQRYRGIVEAFFGQGTRLTVV.

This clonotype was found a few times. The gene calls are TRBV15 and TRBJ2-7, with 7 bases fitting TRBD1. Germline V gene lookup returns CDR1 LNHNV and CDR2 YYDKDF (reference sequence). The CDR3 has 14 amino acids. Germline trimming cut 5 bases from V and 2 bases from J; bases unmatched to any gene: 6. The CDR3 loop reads CATSPRDRTYEQYF. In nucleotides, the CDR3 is TGTGCCACCAGCCCTAGGGACAGAACCTACGAGCAGTACTTC.

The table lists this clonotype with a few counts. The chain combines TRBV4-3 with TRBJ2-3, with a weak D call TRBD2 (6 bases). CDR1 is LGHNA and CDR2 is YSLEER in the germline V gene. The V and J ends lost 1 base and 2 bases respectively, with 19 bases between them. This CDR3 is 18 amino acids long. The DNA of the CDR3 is TGCGCCAGCAGCCAAGGTGTGAGTTTGCGGGAAAACACAGATACGCAGTATTTT. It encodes CASSQGVSLRENTDTQYF.

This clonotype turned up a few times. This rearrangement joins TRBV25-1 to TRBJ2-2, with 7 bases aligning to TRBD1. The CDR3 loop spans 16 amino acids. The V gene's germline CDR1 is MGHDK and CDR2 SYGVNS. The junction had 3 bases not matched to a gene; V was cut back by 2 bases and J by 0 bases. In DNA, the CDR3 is TGTGCCAGCAGTGAACACAGGGGTACGAACACCGGGGAGCTGTTTTTT. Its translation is CASSEHRGTNTGELFF. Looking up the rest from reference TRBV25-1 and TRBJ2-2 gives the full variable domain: EADIYQTPRYLVIGTGKKITLECSQTMGHDKMYWYQQDPGMELHLIHYSYGVNSTEKGDLSSESTVSRIRTEHFPLTLESARPSHTSQYLCASSEHRGTNTGELFFGEGSRLTVL.

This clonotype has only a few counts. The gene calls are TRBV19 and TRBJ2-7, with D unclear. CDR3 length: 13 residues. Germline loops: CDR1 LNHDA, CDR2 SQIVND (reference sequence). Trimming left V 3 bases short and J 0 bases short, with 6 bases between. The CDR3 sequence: CASSMALSYEQYF. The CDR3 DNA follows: TGTGCCAGTAGTATGGCACTCTCCTACGAGCAGTACTTC.

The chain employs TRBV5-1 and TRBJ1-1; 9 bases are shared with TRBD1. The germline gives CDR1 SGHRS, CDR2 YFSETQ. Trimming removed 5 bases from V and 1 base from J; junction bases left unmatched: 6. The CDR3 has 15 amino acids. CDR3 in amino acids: CASRAPGQGNTEAFF. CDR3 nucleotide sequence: TGCGCCAGCAGGGCCCCGGGACAGGGGAACACTGAAGCTTTCTTT.

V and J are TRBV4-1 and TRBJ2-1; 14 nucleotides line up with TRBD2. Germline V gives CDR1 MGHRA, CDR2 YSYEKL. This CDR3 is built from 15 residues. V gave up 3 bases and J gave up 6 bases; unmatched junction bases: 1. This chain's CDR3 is CASSQGLAGANEQFF. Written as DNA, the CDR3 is TGCGCCAGCAGCCAGGGACTAGCGGGAGCCAATGAGCAGTTCTTC.

CDR3 region: CASSLNPVSGYTF. CDR3 coding DNA: TGTGCCAGCAGTTTAAACCCGGTTTCCGGCTACACCTTC. The J gene is TRBJ1-2, the V gene TRBV12-3 or TRBV12-4; unclear D gene. The CDR3 runs to 13 residues. V was cut by 2 bases and J by 8 bases, with 12 bases left in between.

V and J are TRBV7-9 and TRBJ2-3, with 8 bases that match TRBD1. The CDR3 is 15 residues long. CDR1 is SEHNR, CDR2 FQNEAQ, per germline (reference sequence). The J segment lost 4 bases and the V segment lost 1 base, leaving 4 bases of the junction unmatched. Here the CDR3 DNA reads TGTGCCAGCAGCTTAGGCAGGGGGCGATCAGATACGCAGTATTTT. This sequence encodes CASSLGRGRSDTQYF.

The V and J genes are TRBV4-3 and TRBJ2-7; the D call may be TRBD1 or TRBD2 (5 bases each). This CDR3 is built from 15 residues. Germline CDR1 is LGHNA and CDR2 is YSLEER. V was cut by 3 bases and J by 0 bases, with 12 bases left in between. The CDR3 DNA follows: TGCGCCAGCAGCCATGGGACCGAAGCCTCCTACGAGCAGTACTTC. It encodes CASSHGTEASYEQYF.

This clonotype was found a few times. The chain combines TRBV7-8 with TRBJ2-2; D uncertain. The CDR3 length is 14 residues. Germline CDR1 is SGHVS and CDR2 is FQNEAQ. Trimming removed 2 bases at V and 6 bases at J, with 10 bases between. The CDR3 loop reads CASSLPYIAGELFF. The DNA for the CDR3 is TGTGCCAGCAGCTTACCCTACATCGCCGGGGAGCTGTTTTTT.

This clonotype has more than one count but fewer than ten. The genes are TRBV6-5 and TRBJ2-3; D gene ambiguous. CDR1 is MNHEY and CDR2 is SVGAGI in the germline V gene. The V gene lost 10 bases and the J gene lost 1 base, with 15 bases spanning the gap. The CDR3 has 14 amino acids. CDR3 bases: TGTGCCACCGCAACGCCACGGGGCACAGATACGCAGTATTTT. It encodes CATATPRGTDTQYF.